Listed here are 30 T cell receptor beta chains from one sample, sequenced in a study of T cell changes during pregnancy in multiple sclerosis. Assay used: immunoSEQ multiplex PCR; TCRdb lists only in-frame clones, some missing. Of around 50,000 clones in the sample, approximately 92% are singletons; the top ten hold about 0.7%. The source was CD4+ T cells from peripheral blood mononuclear cells, collected in the third trimester of pregnancy. The receptor source for this set is a female donor with multiple sclerosis, enrolled in a pregnancy study.

This clone appeared a single time. The DNA for the CDR3 is TGTGCCAGCAGCGTAGATTCCGGTTACAACTATGGCTACACCTTC. Translated: CASSVDSGYNYGYTF. The genes are TRBV9 and TRBJ1-2; no reliable D call. The V end was cut by 0 bases, the J end by 2 bases, with 11 bases between. The CDR3 contains 15 residues. Germline CDR1 and CDR2: SGDLS and YYNGEE.

The V call is TRBV5-1, the J call TRBJ2-3; TRBD2 matches at 8 bases. V lost 0 bases and J lost 5; bases outside the gene matches: 2. The germline CDR1 and CDR2 sequences are SGHRS and YFSETQ. The length of the CDR3 is 14 residues. The DNA for the CDR3 is TGCGCCAGCAGCTTGGACGCGGGGGGAGATACGCAGTATTTT. The encoded protein is CASSLDAGGDTQYF.

This clone occurred once. The rearrangement joins TRBV19 to TRBJ2-3; 7 bases align to TRBD1. V shed 5 bases, J shed 3 bases, and the junction held 11 bases outside the gene matches. The CDR3 has 16 residues. Germline V gene sequence: CDR1 LNHDA, CDR2 SQIVND (reference sequence). In DNA form, the CDR3 reads TGTGCCAGTAGTGCCTCCGGGACAGCTCCTACAGATACGCAGTATTTT. Residues: CASSASGTAPTDTQYF.

This chain links TRBV6-1 with TRBJ2-5; tentative D call: TRBD1 (6 bases). The V gene's germline CDR1 is MNHNS and CDR2 SASEGT. The CDR3 totals 15 residues. V was cut by 6 bases and J by 2 bases, with 16 bases left in between. CDR3 nucleotide sequence: TGTGCCAGCAGGACCACAGGGAATCAACAAGAGACCCAGTACTTC. Its translation: CASRTTGNQQETQYF.

In DNA, the CDR3 is TGTGCCACCAGACTAGCGGGGAGCACAGATACGCAGTATTTT. It is translated as CATRLAGSTDTQYF. The J gene is TRBJ2-3, the V gene TRBV19, with 11 nucleotides matching TRBD2. V trimming: 10 bases; J trimming: 0 bases; junction bases outside the gene matches: 3. Germline V lookup: CDR1 LNHDA, CDR2 SQIVND (reference sequence). This CDR3 has 14 residues.

The genes are TRBV7-2 and TRBJ2-7; unclear D gene. Germline values: CDR1 SGHTA, CDR2 FQGNSA. The CDR3 totals 11 residues. V lost 4 bases and J 3 bases, leaving 4 bases between the germline ends. The CDR3 coding sequence is TGTGCCAGCAGCTCCCTCTACGAGCAGTACTTC. Residues: CASSSLYEQYF.

The chain joins TRBV5-4 to TRBJ2-3, with D tentatively TRBD2 (6 bases). Germline lookup yields CDR1 SGHNT and CDR2 YYREEE (reference sequence). Between the trimmed V and J ends, which lost 2 bases and 6 bases, there was a span of 13 bases. The CDR3 loop spans 14 amino acids. As DNA, the CDR3 is TGTGCCAGCAGCTTAGTAGGGGCGGGGGATACGCAGTATTTT. The encoded protein is CASSLVGAGDTQYF.

This chain connects TRBV18 to TRBJ2-2; 9 bases map to TRBD1. With 2 bases clipped from V and 7 bases from J, the junction kept 8 bases outside the gene matches. The CDR3 sequence is 16 residues long. Germline V gene sequence: CDR1 KGHSH, CDR2 LQKENI. Written as DNA, the CDR3 is TGTGCCAGCTCACCAAGGACAGGGGAAGAGAGCGGGGAGCTGTTTTTT. Protein: CASSPRTGEESGELFF.

This clone has more than one count but fewer than ten. The rearrangement links TRBV29-1 to TRBJ1-1; 7 bases fit TRBD1. The germline V gene has CDR1 SQVTM and CDR2 ANQGSEA. Losses at the gene ends were 5 bases for V and 11 bases for J; bases not matched to a gene: 8. The CDR3 runs to 11 residues. In nucleotides, the CDR3 is TGCAGCGTTAGACAGGGTGCGGTGGCTTTCTTT. It codes for CSVRQGAVAFF.

V gene TRBV5-1 combines with J gene TRBJ2-2, with D tentatively TRBD1 (6 bases). CDR3 length: 16 residues. The germline V and J ends were trimmed by 4 bases and 2 bases, with 15 bases remaining between them. Per the germline V gene, CDR1 is SGHRS and CDR2 is YFSETQ. CDR3 region: CASSPRTAPNTGELFF. In nucleotides, the CDR3 is TGCGCCAGCAGCCCTCGGACAGCCCCTAACACCGGGGAGCTGTTTTTT.

J is TRBJ2-7 and V is TRBV5-1; 9 nucleotides match TRBD1. V was pared by 2 bases and J by 2 bases, with 5 bases of the junction left unmatched. The germline V gene encodes CDR1 SGHRS and CDR2 YFSETQ. This CDR3 region has 15 residues. CDR3 amino acids: CASSLDGTGPYEQYF. The DNA of the CDR3 is TGCGCCAGCAGCTTAGATGGGACAGGGCCCTACGAGCAGTACTTC.

This chain uses TRBV7-6 with TRBJ2-1, with no clear D. Germline V CDR1 and CDR2: SGHVS, FNYEAQ. Trimming removed 4 bases at V and 8 bases at J, with 9 bases between. This CDR3 is built from 12 residues. This CDR3 reads CASSSQFHEQFF. The CDR3 DNA is TGTGCCAGCAGCTCCCAGTTTCATGAGCAGTTCTTC.

This sequence joins TRBV29-1 and TRBJ2-7; the match to TRBD2 covers 7 bases. Germline lookup yields CDR1 SQVTM and CDR2 ANQGSEA. Trimming at V came to 5 bases and at J to 7 bases, leaving 14 bases not matched to a gene. The CDR3 is 14 residues long. DNA for the CDR3: TGCAGCGTTACGAGGAGGGAGGGCCCCCGGGAGCAGTACTTC. It codes for CSVTRREGPREQYF.

This clone was seen once. This rearrangement joins TRBV19 to TRBJ1-2; tentatively, D is TRBD1 (6 bases). V was trimmed by 2 bases and J by 0 bases, leaving 16 bases between them. The CDR3 length is 17 residues. Per the germline V gene, CDR1 is LNHDA and CDR2 is SQIVND (reference sequence). The CDR3 DNA reads as TGTGCCAGTAGTATAAGGCGGCAGCCAGGGGCTAACTATGGCTACACCTTC. Residues: CASSIRRQPGANYGYTF.

The gene calls are TRBV7-8 and TRBJ1-4, with 10 positions matching TRBD1. V lost 5 bases and J lost 0; bases outside the gene matches: 6. The CDR3 sequence is 17 residues long. Germline CDR1 SGHVS, CDR2 FQNEAQ. The CDR3 is CASSPRTGGATNEKLFF. The CDR3 DNA reads as TGTGCCAGCAGCCCCAGGACAGGGGGGGCAACTAATGAAAAACTGTTTTTT.

The V call is TRBV29-1, the J call TRBJ2-1; TRBD2 matches at 9 bases. The junction had 5 bases not matched to a gene; V was cut back by 4 bases and J by 7 bases. Germline-derived CDR1 and CDR2 are SQVTM and ANQGSEA. The CDR3 sequence is 13 residues long. CDR3 in DNA: TGCAGCGTTGGCGGGAGGGCCGTAAATGAGCAGTTCTTC. This codes for CSVGGRAVNEQFF.

The chain recombines TRBV6-1 with TRBJ1-4, with 7 bases aligning to TRBD1. With V trimmed by 6 bases and J by 0 bases, 4 bases remained unmatched. This CDR3 spans 15 amino acids. Germline V gene sequence: CDR1 MNHNS, CDR2 SASEGT. CDR3 in DNA: TGTGCCAGCAGGCCAGACAGGGCAACTAATGAAAAACTGTTTTTT. It encodes CASRPDRATNEKLFF.

This sequence joins TRBV5-4 and TRBJ2-3; TRBD2 matches at 7 bases. The CDR3 is 15 residues long. V was pared by 0 bases and J by 0 bases, with 1 base of the junction left unmatched. The germline V gene encodes CDR1 SGHNT and CDR2 YYREEE (reference sequence). CDR3 sequence: CASSLVGLSTDTQYF. The CDR3 DNA sequence: TGTGCCAGCAGCTTGGTGGGACTAAGCACAGATACGCAGTATTTT.

This chain uses TRBV7-6 with TRBJ1-2; no reliable D call. Germline V gene sequence: CDR1 SGHVS, CDR2 FNYEAQ. V lost 3 bases and J 2 bases, leaving 7 bases between the germline ends. This CDR3 spans 13 amino acids. CDR3: CASSFPGNYGYTF. Written as DNA, the CDR3 is TGTGCCAGCAGCTTCCCCGGGAACTATGGCTACACCTTC.

V is TRBV19 and J is TRBJ1-1, with D possibly being TRBD1 (6 bases). Germline V lookup: CDR1 LNHDA, CDR2 SQIVND (reference sequence). V was pared by 6 bases and J by 0 bases, with 11 bases between. There are 14 residues in the CDR3. In nucleotides, the CDR3 is TGTGCCAGTAGCACAACAGGGCTGAACACTGAAGCTTTCTTT. It translates to CASSTTGLNTEAFF.

The chain has TRBV2 and TRBJ1-2, with 10 bases lining up with TRBD1. Germline CDR1 reads SNHLY; CDR2 reads FYNNEI. The CDR3 consists of 16 residues. The trim removed 6 bases at V and 5 bases at J, leaving 12 bases unmatched. The CDR3 sequence: CASRVTGGASSYGYTF. CDR3 coding DNA: TGTGCCAGCAGGGTGACAGGGGGCGCTTCCTCATATGGCTACACCTTC. Supplemented by reference TRBV2 and TRBJ1-2, the full variable domain reads EPEVTQTPSHQVTQMGQEVILRCVPISNHLYFYWYRQILGQKVEFLVSFYNNEISEKSEIFDDQFSVERPDGSNFTLKIRSTKLEDSAMYFCASRVTGGASSYGYTFGSGTRLTVV.

The CDR3 sequence is CASSLPGQGAMPLHF. Here the CDR3 DNA reads TGTGCCAGCAGTTTACCTGGCCAGGGGGCCATGCCCCTCCACTTT. This chain links TRBV28 with TRBJ1-6, with 8 bases that match TRBD1. Per the germline V gene, CDR1 is MDHEN and CDR2 is SYDVKM. Unmatched junction bases numbered 10, after V lost 2 bases and J lost 13 bases. The CDR3 is made up of 15 amino acids.

The rearrangement links TRBV28 to TRBJ2-6; TRBD1 matches at 7 bases. Unmatched junction bases numbered 4, after V lost 6 bases and J lost 2 bases. The CDR3 loop spans 15 amino acids. Germline loops: CDR1 MDHEN, CDR2 SYDVKM. The CDR3 nucleotides are TGTGCCAGCAGGGTGGGGACAGCTGGGGCCAACGTCCTGACTTTC. It translates to CASRVGTAGANVLTF.

This clone came up once. The chain links TRBV28 to TRBJ2-1; possible D gene TRBD1, 6 bases. Looked up from germline, CDR1 is MDHEN and CDR2 is SYDVKM. Trimming took off 6 bases at V and 10 bases at J, with 13 bases between the two ends. This CDR3 region has 12 residues. CDR3 sequence reads: CASSPLRGEQFF. The CDR3 nucleotides read TGTGCCAGCAGCCCCCTAAGGGGGGAGCAGTTCTTC.

V usage is TRBV29-1 and J usage is TRBJ2-3; TRBD1 matches 12 bases. V shed 4 bases, J shed 4 bases, and the junction held 3 bases outside the gene matches. The CDR3 is 14 residues long. In germline, CDR1 is SQVTM, CDR2 ANQGSEA. CDR3 nucleotide sequence: TGCAGCGTTGCGGGACAGGGGGCAGCAGATACGCAGTATTTT. It is translated as CSVAGQGAADTQYF.

The J gene is TRBJ2-5, the V gene TRBV5-1; no definite D call. The V gene's germline CDR1 is SGHRS and CDR2 YFSETQ. V lost 0 bases and J lost 5, with 14 bases in between. The length of the CDR3 is 15 residues. The DNA for the CDR3 is TGCGCCAGCAGCTTGGGAGGCCTACCCGGGGAGACCCAGTACTTC. Residues: CASSLGGLPGETQYF.

V and J are TRBV29-1 and TRBJ2-7; 11 bases align to TRBD2. This CDR3 is built from 13 residues. The ends lost 6 bases at V and 6 bases at J; junction bases unmatched: 7. Germline V gene data show CDR1 as SQVTM and CDR2 as ANQGSEA. CDR3 region: CSVVLAGAGEQYF. CDR3 in DNA: TGCAGCGTCGTACTAGCGGGAGCGGGCGAGCAGTACTTC.

The CDR3 region is CASSEARGGEQFF. DNA for the CDR3: TGTGCCAGCAGTGAAGCGCGAGGCGGGGAGCAGTTCTTC. The chain recombines TRBV2 with TRBJ2-1, with D perhaps matching TRBD2 (5 bases). The CDR3 extends over 13 amino acids. Germline V gives CDR1 SNHLY, CDR2 FYNNEI. Trimming pared 0 bases from V and 10 bases from J, leaving 10 bases between. Full variable domain (rest looked up from reference TRBV2 and TRBJ2-1): EPEVTQTPSHQVTQMGQEVILRCVPISNHLYFYWYRQILGQKVEFLVSFYNNEISEKSEIFDDQFSVERPDGSNFTLKIRSTKLEDSAMYFCASSEARGGEQFFGPGTRLTVL.

The chain has TRBV7-9 and TRBJ2-7; tentatively, D is TRBD2 (6 bases). The CDR3 length is 14 residues. V was cut by 1 base and J by 5 bases, with 12 bases left in between. The V gene's germline CDR1 is SEHNR and CDR2 FQNEAQ (reference sequence). The CDR3 nucleotides read TGTGCCAGCAGCTTAGGCGGGACTTTCCACGAGCAGTACTTC. This sequence encodes CASSLGGTFHEQYF. Based on the CDR3 plus reference TRBV7-9 and TRBJ2-7, the full variable domain is DTGVSQNPRHKITKRGQNVTFRCDPISEHNRLYWYRQTLGQGPEFLTYFQNEAQLEKSRLLSDRFSAERPKGSFSTLEIQRTEQGDSAMYLCASSLGGTFHEQYFGPGTRLTVT.

CDR3 sequence reads: CASSLIRGRGTGELFF. CDR3 DNA sequence: TGCGCCAGCAGCTTGATCCGCGGGAGAGGGACCGGGGAGCTGTTTTTT. The chain is built from TRBV5-1 and TRBJ2-2, with TRBD2 identical over 7 bases. V was clipped by 1 base and J by 5 bases; unmatched bases: 8. The CDR3 sequence is 16 residues long. The germline V gene encodes CDR1 SGHRS and CDR2 YFSETQ.